The 16 T cell receptor beta chains given below trace back to one sample, sequenced in a study of T cell changes during pregnancy in multiple sclerosis. The repertoire was sequenced with immunoSEQ multiplex PCR; TCRdb's copy has only in-frame clones and lacks some. The profile shows some 30,000 clones, 85% to 90% of them singletons. Material: CD8+ T cells from peripheral blood mononuclear cells, obtained before pregnancy. These receptors all come from a female donor with multiple sclerosis, enrolled in a pregnancy study.

The rearrangement joins TRBV9 to TRBJ1-2, with TRBD1 matching over 9 bases. Germline loops: CDR1 SGDLS, CDR2 YYNGEE. V dropped 0 bases and J dropped 3; count of bases not matched to a gene: 9. The CDR3 extends over 17 amino acids. The CDR3 DNA follows: TGTGCCAGCAGCGTAGCTACGCAAACAGGGGGCCACTATGGCTACACCTTC. Its protein product is CASSVATQTGGHYGYTF. The variable domain in full, completed from reference TRBV9 and TRBJ1-2, reads DSGVTQTPKHLITATGQRVTLRCSPRSGDLSVYWYQQSLDQGLQFLIQYYNGEERAKGNILERFSAQQFPDLHSELNLSSLELGDSALYFCASSVATQTGGHYGYTFGSGTRLTVV.

The CDR3: CASLDIGQPQHF. In nucleotides, the CDR3 is TGCGCCAGCCTGGACATTGGGCAGCCCCAGCATTTT. The chain carries TRBV10-2 and TRBJ1-5; weak D call: TRBD1 (5 bases). Trimming cost V 8 bases and J 7 bases, with 12 bases left between them. CDR3 length equals 12 residues. Germline CDR1 WSHSY, CDR2 SAAADI.

The V and J genes are TRBV6-5 and TRBJ1-1; D uncertain. Germline V gene data show CDR1 as MNHEY and CDR2 as SVGAGI. The CDR3 runs to 12 residues. V shed 3 bases and J shed 5 bases, with 7 bases lying between them. The CDR3 DNA sequence: TGTGCCAGCAGTTATGGGAGTACTGAAGCTTTCTTT. Its protein product is CASSYGSTEAFF.

This chain connects TRBV20-1 to TRBJ1-2; no reliable D call. Looked up from germline, CDR1 is DFQATT and CDR2 is SNEGSKA (reference sequence). V lost 3 bases and J 2 bases, leaving 4 bases between the germline ends. CDR3 length: 11 residues. The CDR3 DNA reads as TGCAGTGCTAGGCAGAACTATGGCTACACCTTC. It yields the protein CSARQNYGYTF.

The chain uses TRBV6-5 and TRBJ2-6, with a possible D match to TRBD2 (5 bases). The germline V and J ends were trimmed by 0 bases and 1 base, with 7 bases remaining between them. Germline V gene data show CDR1 as MNHEY and CDR2 as SVGAGI. This CDR3 has 16 amino acids. CDR3 loop: CASSYSTGSGANVLTF. CDR3 DNA: TGTGCCAGCAGTTACTCAACGGGGTCTGGGGCCAACGTCCTGACTTTC.

This chain joins TRBV27 and TRBJ2-2, with 8 positions matching TRBD1. After removal of 6 bases from V and 6 bases from J, the junction contained 0 bases not matched to a gene. CDR3 length: 12 amino acids. Per germline, CDR1 MNHEY and CDR2 SMNVEV (reference sequence). CDR3 coding DNA: TGTGCCAGCAGGACAGGGGCCGGGGAGCTGTTTTTT. Its protein product is CASRTGAGELFF.

The chain recombines TRBV7-9 with TRBJ2-7; D perhaps matches TRBD2 (6 bases). Trimming took 5 bases from V and 2 from J, leaving 19 bases between them. Germline V gives CDR1 SEHNR, CDR2 FQNEAQ (reference sequence). The length of the CDR3 is 16 residues. Written as DNA, the CDR3 is TGTGCCAGCAGCATGTCCGTGGGGGGACCTGCCTACGAGCAGTACTTC. Its translation is CASSMSVGGPAYEQYF. Looking up the rest from reference TRBV7-9 and TRBJ2-7 gives the full variable domain: DTGVSQNPRHKITKRGQNVTFRCDPISEHNRLYWYRQTLGQGPEFLTYFQNEAQLEKSRLLSDRFSAERPKGSFSTLEIQRTEQGDSAMYLCASSMSVGGPAYEQYFGPGTRLTVT.

V is TRBV2 and J is TRBJ2-3; tentative D call: TRBD1 (6 bases). Between the trimmed V and J ends, which lost 5 bases and 5 bases, there was a span of 20 bases. Germline CDR1 SNHLY, CDR2 FYNNEI. The CDR3 spans 16 residues. CDR3 coding DNA: TGTGCCAGCAGTTCCACAGCTAGGGGGTCGTTAGATACGCAGTATTTT. This codes for CASSSTARGSLDTQYF.

This chain uses TRBV7-8 with TRBJ1-2; 7 nucleotides align to TRBD1. The CDR3 is 17 amino acids. The germline gives CDR1 SGHVS, CDR2 FQNEAQ. The V gene end was trimmed by 0 bases and the J gene end by 2 bases; junction bases not matched to a gene: 9. In DNA, the CDR3 is TGTGCCAGCAGCTTAGCGGGTCTTGGGACAGCCAACTATGGCTACACCTTC. Residues: CASSLAGLGTANYGYTF.

The chain is built from TRBV29-1 and TRBJ2-5; no definite D call. Trimming removed 5 bases at V and 5 bases at J, with 12 bases between. The CDR3 totals 12 residues. Germline CDR1 and CDR2: SQVTM and ANQGSEA. The CDR3 coding sequence is TGCAGCGTTCAGGCGATGGTGGAGACCCAGTACTTC. Amino acids: CSVQAMVETQYF.

The chain combines TRBV7-9 with TRBJ2-3, with 13 bases identical to TRBD2. Germline loops: CDR1 SEHNR, CDR2 FQNEAQ (reference sequence). V lost 0 bases, J lost 0 bases, and 3 bases stayed unmatched. This CDR3 region has 18 residues. CDR3 sequence reads: CASSLAGTSGVSTDTQYF. The CDR3 DNA sequence: TGTGCCAGCAGCTTAGCAGGGACTAGCGGGGTTAGCACAGATACGCAGTATTTT.

V and J are TRBV5-1 and TRBJ1-2, with TRBD1 matching 11 bases. CDR1 is SGHRS, CDR2 YFSETQ, per germline. The CDR3 covers 16 residues. Trimming cost V 1 base and J 4 bases; bases outside gene matches: 6. The CDR3 coding sequence is TGCGCCAGCAGCTTGACTTGGACAGGGGGCGCCTATGGCTACACCTTC. This translates into CASSLTWTGGAYGYTF.

This chain uses TRBV7-9 with TRBJ1-2, with 7 bases fitting TRBD1. V was clipped by 5 bases and J by 4 bases; unmatched bases: 10. From germline, CDR1 is SEHNR and CDR2 FQNEAQ (reference sequence). The CDR3 has 15 amino acids. The chain's CDR3 is CASSPTTGSFYGYTF. The DNA for the CDR3 is TGTGCCAGCAGCCCAACGACAGGGAGCTTCTATGGCTACACCTTC.

V is TRBV27 and J is TRBJ2-1; TRBD1 is a possible D gene (6 bases). In germline, CDR1 is MNHEY, CDR2 SMNVEV (reference sequence). The V and J ends lost 1 base and 0 bases respectively, with 10 bases between them. This CDR3 spans 16 amino acids. The chain's CDR3 is CASSLLGASSYNEQFF. CDR3 DNA sequence: TGTGCCAGCAGTTTATTGGGGGCCAGCTCCTACAATGAGCAGTTCTTC.

The CDR3 bases are TGTGCCAGCAGCCAAAGTAGCGGGGGCCGGTATGAGACCCAGTACTTC. Translated, it gives CASSQSSGGRYETQYF. The rearrangement joins TRBV12-1 to TRBJ2-5; the table's D gene call, TRBD2, was not cross checked with the DNA. TRBV12-1 is reported as a pseudogene. CDR3 length: 16 amino acids.

This rearrangement joins TRBV5-6 to TRBJ1-2, with a possible D match to TRBD1 (5 bases). The length of the CDR3 is 13 residues. V was cut by 4 bases and J by 3 bases, with 10 bases left in between. Looked up from germline, CDR1 is SGHDT and CDR2 is YYEEEE. The CDR3 is CASSPGLDYGYTF. CDR3 DNA: TGTGCCAGCAGCCCGGGACTCGACTATGGCTACACCTTC.